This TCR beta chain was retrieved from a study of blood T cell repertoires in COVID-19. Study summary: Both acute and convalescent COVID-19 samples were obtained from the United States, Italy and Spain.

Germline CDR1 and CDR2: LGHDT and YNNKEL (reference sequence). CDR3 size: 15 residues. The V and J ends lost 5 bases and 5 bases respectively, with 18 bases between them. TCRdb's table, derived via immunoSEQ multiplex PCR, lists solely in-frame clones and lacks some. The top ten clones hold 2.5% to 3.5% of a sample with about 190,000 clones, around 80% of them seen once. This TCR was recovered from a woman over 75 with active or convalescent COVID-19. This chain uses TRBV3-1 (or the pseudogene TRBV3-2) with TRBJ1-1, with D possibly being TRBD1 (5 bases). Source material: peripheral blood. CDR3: CASSYPGRGVTEAFF. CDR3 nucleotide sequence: TGTGCCAGCAGCTACCCTGGGAGGGGAGTAACTGAAGCTTTCTTT.